This T cell receptor beta chain derives from a study of T cells after yellow fever vaccination. Study information: Each low-cell-number fraction was prepared by means of SMART-Seq v4 Ultra Low Input. Regarding the study as a whole: On re-exposure, the response was weaker but peaked faster, at day 5 versus 15.

TCRdb independently ran MiXCR on the 5' RACE reads; one entry per CDR3 protein. The sample has hundreds of thousands of distinct CDR3 sequences; 15% to 20% are singletons. This clonotype was seen a handful of times. Its cognate antigen is unknown. Sequencing used PBMCs, obtained 15 days after the yellow fever booster vaccination. The sequence came from a man younger than 45 who received the YFV17D yellow fever vaccine.

The CDR3 sequence is CASRPLAGVETQYF. The CDR3 bases are TGTGCCAGCAGGCCCCTGGCGGGAGTAGAGACCCAGTACTTC. This rearrangement joins TRBV27 to TRBJ2-5; 7 bases align to TRBD2. CDR1 MNHEY and CDR2 SMNVEV come from the germline V gene (reference sequence). V lost 6 bases and J lost 4; bases outside the gene matches: 8. This CDR3 is 14 amino acids long.